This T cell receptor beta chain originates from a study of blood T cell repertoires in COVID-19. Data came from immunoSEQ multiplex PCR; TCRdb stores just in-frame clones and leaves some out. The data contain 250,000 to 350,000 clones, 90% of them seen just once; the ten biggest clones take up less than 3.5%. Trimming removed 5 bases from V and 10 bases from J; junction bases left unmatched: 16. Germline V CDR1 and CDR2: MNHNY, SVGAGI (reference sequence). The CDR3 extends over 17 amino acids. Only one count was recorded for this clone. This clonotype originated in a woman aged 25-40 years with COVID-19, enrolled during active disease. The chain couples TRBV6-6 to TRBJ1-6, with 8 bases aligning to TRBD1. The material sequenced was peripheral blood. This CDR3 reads CASSLSRDRFLGSPLHF. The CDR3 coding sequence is TGTGCCAGCAGTCTTTCTCGGGACAGGTTTCTCGGCTCACCCCTCCACTTT.